This entry describes one T cell receptor beta chain. This CDR3 is built from 13 residues. Trimming removed 2 bases at V and 2 bases at J, with 6 bases between. Germline V gene lookup returns CDR1 KGHSH and CDR2 LQKENI. Methods used by the authors: Researchers report that nucleated cell counts were estimated from reference gene primer amplification. Repertoires were generated with immunoSEQ multiplex PCR, while TCRdb's copy carries only in-frame clones and drops some. V and J calls and clone size follow that table, whereas D and trimming were derived from the DNA. The table includes roughly 120,000 clones, roughly 90% detected once. These data originate in a study of blood T cell repertoires in COVID-19. About the research overall: Researchers got acute and convalescent COVID-19 samples from the United States, Italy and Spain. The analysed material was cDNA or gDNA that came from T cells, B-cell-depleted T cells, or PBMCs.

Sequences were obtained from peripheral blood. The sequence derives from a man in his 60s with COVID-19, enrolled during active disease. The V call is TRBV18, the J call TRBJ1-1, with D uncertain. CDR3 DNA sequence: TGTGCCAGCTCACCAATCACAAACACTGAAGCTTTCTTT. Its protein product is CASSPITNTEAFF.